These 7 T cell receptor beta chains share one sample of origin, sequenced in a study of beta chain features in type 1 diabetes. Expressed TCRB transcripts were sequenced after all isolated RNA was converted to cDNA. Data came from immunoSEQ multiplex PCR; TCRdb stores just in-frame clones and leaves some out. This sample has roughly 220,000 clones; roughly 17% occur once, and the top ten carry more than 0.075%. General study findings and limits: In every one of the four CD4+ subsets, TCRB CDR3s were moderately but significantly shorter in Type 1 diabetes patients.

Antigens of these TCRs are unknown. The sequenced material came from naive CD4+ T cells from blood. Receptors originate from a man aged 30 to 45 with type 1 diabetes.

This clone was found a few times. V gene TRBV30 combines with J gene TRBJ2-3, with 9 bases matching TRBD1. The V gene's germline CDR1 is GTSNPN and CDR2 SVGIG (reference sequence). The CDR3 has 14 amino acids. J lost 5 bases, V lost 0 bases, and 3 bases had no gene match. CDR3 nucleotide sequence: TGTGCCTGGAGTGTTGGGACAGGGATAGATACGCAGTATTTT. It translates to CAWSVGTGIDTQYF.

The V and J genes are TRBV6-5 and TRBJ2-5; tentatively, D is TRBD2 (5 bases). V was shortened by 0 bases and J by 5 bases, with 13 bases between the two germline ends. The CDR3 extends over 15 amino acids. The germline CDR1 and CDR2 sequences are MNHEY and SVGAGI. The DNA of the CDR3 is TGTGCCAGCAGTTACTCCCCCGGGGTGGGGGAGACCCAGTACTTC. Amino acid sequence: CASSYSPGVGETQYF.

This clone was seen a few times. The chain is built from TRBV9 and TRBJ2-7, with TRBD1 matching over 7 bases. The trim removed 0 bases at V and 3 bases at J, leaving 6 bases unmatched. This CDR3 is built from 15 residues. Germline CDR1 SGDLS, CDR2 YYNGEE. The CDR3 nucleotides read TGTGCCAGCAGCGTAGCGACGGGACAGTACTACGAGCAGTACTTC. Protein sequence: CASSVATGQYYEQYF. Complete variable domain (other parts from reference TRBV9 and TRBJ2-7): DSGVTQTPKHLITATGQRVTLRCSPRSGDLSVYWYQQSLDQGLQFLIQYYNGEERAKGNILERFSAQQFPDLHSELNLSSLELGDSALYFCASSVATGQYYEQYFGPGTRLTVT.

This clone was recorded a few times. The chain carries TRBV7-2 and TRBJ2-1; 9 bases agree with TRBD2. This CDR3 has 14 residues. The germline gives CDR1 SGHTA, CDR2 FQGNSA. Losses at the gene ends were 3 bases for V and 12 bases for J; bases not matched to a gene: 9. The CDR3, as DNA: TGTGCCAGCAGCTTGACAGCGGGAGGAGTTGGGCAGTTCTTC. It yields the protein CASSLTAGGVGQFF.

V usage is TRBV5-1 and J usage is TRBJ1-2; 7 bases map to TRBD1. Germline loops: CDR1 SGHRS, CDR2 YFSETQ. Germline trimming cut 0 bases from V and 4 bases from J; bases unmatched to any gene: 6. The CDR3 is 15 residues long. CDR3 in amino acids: CASSLDWGQSYGYTF. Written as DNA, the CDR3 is TGCGCCAGCAGCTTGGACTGGGGACAGTCCTATGGCTACACCTTC. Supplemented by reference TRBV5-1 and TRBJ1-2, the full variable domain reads KAGVTQTPRYLIKTRGQQVTLSCSPISGHRSVSWYQQTPGQGLQFLFEYFSETQRNKGNFPGRFSGRQFSNSRSEMNVSTLELGDSALYLCASSLDWGQSYGYTFGSGTRLTVV.

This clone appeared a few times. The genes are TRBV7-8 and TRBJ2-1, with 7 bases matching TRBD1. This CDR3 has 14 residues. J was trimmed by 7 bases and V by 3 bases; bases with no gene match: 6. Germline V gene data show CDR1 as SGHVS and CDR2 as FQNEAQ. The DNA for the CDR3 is TGTGCCAGCAGCTTGCAGCCGGACAGGAATGAGCAGTTCTTC. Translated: CASSLQPDRNEQFF.

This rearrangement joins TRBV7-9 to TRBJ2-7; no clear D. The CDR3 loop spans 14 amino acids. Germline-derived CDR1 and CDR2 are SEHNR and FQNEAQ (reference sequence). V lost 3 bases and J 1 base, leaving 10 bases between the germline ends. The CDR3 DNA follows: TGTGCCAGCAGCTTTCGGGCAAGTTCCTACGAGCAGTACTTC. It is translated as CASSFRASSYEQYF. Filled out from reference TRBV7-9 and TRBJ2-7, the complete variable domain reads DTGVSQNPRHKITKRGQNVTFRCDPISEHNRLYWYRQTLGQGPEFLTYFQNEAQLEKSRLLSDRFSAERPKGSFSTLEIQRTEQGDSAMYLCASSFRASSYEQYFGPGTRLTVT.